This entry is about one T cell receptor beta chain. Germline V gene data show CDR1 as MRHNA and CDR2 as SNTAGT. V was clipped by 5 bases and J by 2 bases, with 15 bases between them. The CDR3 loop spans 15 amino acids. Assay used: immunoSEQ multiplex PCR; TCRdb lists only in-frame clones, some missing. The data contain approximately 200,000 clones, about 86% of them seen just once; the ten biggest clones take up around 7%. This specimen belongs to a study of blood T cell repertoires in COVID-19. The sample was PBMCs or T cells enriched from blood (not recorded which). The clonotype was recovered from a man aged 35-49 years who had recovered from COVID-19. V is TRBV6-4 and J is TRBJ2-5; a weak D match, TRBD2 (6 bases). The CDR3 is CASSPGTGEQETQYF. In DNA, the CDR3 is TGTGCCAGCAGTCCCGGGACGGGGGAACAAGAGACCCAGTACTTC.